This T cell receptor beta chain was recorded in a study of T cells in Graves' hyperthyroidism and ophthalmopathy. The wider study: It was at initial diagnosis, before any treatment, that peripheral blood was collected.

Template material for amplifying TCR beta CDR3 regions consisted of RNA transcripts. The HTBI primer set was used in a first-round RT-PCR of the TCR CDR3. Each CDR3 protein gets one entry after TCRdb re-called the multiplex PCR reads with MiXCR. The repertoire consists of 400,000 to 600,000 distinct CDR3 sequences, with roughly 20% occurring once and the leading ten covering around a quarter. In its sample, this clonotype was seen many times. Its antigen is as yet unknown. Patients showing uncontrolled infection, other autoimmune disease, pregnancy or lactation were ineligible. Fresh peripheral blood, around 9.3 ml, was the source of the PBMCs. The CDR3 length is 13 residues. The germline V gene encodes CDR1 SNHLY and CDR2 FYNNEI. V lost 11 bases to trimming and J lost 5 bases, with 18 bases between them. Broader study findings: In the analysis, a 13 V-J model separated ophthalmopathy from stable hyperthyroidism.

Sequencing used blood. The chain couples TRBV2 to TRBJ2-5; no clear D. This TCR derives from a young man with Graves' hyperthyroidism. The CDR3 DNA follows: TGTGCCTACACCCCCCAGATTGAGGAGACCCAGTACTTC. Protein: CAYTPQIEETQYF. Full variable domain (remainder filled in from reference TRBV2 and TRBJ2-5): EPEVTQTPSHQVTQMGQEVILRCVPISNHLYFYWYRQILGQKVEFLVSFYNNEISEKSEIFDDQFSVERPDGSNFTLKIRSTKLEDSAMYFCAYTPQIEETQYFGPGTRLLVL.